The 22 T cell receptor beta chains below were found in one sample sequenced in a study of cytomegalovirus exposure and HLA in healthy donors. 60 Vbeta and 13 Jbeta primers were used in PCR. TCRdb keeps only in-frame clones here, not all; method: immunoSEQ multiplex PCR. This sample carries approximately 110,000 clones, 74% of them seen once, and the ten largest clones take approximately 3.9%. The source material was PBMCs. The receptors shown here come from a woman aged 50 to 60 in good health and CMV-seropositive.

This clone was observed a few times. The chain uses TRBV2 and TRBJ1-1; no definite D call. The V and J ends lost 8 bases and 4 bases respectively, with 14 bases between them. The germline CDR1 and CDR2 sequences are SNHLY and FYNNEI. The CDR3 extends over 13 amino acids. The CDR3 DNA is TGTGCCAGCCTTTCCCGAGTGAGCACTGAAGCTTTCTTT. Amino acids: CASLSRVSTEAFF.

This rearrangement joins TRBV10-1 to TRBJ1-3, with D possibly being TRBD1 (5 bases). CDR1 WNHNN and CDR2 SYGVQD come from the germline V gene (reference sequence). V was clipped by 11 bases and J by 0 bases, with 8 bases between them. This CDR3 spans 12 amino acids. The DNA for the CDR3 is TGCGCCTCCCAGGGCTCTGGAAACACCATATATTTT. It codes for CASQGSGNTIYF.

CDR3 in amino acids: CASSELGAGGTDTQYF. For the CDR3, the DNA is TGTGCCAGCAGTGAGTTAGGGGCGGGGGGCACAGATACGCAGTATTTT. The chain combines TRBV2 with TRBJ2-3, with 7 nucleotides matching TRBD2. Germline lookup yields CDR1 SNHLY and CDR2 FYNNEI. This CDR3 region has 16 residues. J gave up 1 base and V 3 bases, and 7 bases lay outside the gene matches.

The chain links TRBV10-1 to TRBJ2-1, with TRBD1 matching over 7 bases. Germline lookup yields CDR1 WNHNN and CDR2 SYGVQD (reference sequence). This CDR3 is built from 16 residues. V was clipped by 5 bases and J by 0 bases; unmatched bases: 7. CDR3 sequence reads: CASSLQTGSSYNEQFF. For the CDR3, the DNA is TGCGCCAGCAGTCTCCAGACAGGGAGCTCCTACAATGAGCAGTTCTTC.

This clone was seen a few times. This rearrangement joins TRBV11-3 to TRBJ2-1, with D perhaps TRBD1 (6 bases). Germline V gene data show CDR1 as SGHNT and CDR2 as YENEEA. Trimming took 1 base from V and 10 from J, leaving 8 bases between them. CDR3 length: 12 residues. CDR3 protein: CASSLATGEQFF. The CDR3, as DNA: TGTGCCAGCAGCTTAGCGACAGGCGAGCAGTTCTTC.

The chain links TRBV2 to TRBJ2-5; D is undetermined. Matching the DNA end better, TRBJ2-7 makes the J call doubtful. The CDR3 contains 11 residues. CDR1 and CDR2 (germline): SNHLY, FYNNEI. The CDR3 nucleotides are TGTGCCAGCAAAGTCTTGCACGAGCAGTACTTC. It encodes CASKVLHEQYF.

The chain links TRBV5-1 to TRBJ2-5; no definite D call. The CDR3 has 14 residues. Per germline, CDR1 SGHRS and CDR2 YFSETQ. The V and J ends lost 1 base and 5 bases respectively, with 12 bases between them. CDR3 sequence (DNA): TGCGCCAGCAGCTTGACGTCGAGTTCCGAGACCCAGTACTTC. Its translation: CASSLTSSSETQYF.

This clone showed up just once. The chain employs TRBV2 and TRBJ2-2; tentatively, D is TRBD2 (6 bases). Germline assignment: CDR1 SNHLY and CDR2 FYNNEI. CDR3 length equals 14 residues. Trimming pared 5 bases from V and 5 bases from J, leaving 12 bases between. In DNA, the CDR3 is TGTGCCAGCAGTCTCCGGGACTTTACCGGGGAGCTGTTTTTT. It specifies CASSLRDFTGELFF.

The table lists this clone with a few counts. This chain connects TRBV7-2 to TRBJ1-4, with D unclear. The CDR3 consists of 15 residues. The germline V gene encodes CDR1 SGHTA and CDR2 FQGNSA. The V and J ends lost 4 bases and 0 bases respectively, with 9 bases between them. In nucleotides, the CDR3 is TGTGCCAGCAGCTCCTCAGATACAACTAATGAAAAACTGTTTTTT. Translation: CASSSSDTTNEKLFF.

J is TRBJ2-1 and V is TRBV29-1; no clear D. The CDR3 loop spans 10 amino acids. Germline CDR1 reads SQVTM; CDR2 reads ANQGSEA. The V end lost 6 bases, the J end lost 8 bases, and 8 bases lay between the germline ends. CDR3 coding DNA: TGCAGCGTCTATTTTTATGAGCAGTTCTTC. Its translation: CSVYFYEQFF.

This chain connects TRBV5-1 to TRBJ1-3, with TRBD1 matching 7 bases. CDR3 length: 16 amino acids. Trimming removed 3 bases from V and 4 bases from J; junction bases left unmatched: 10. Germline V lookup: CDR1 SGHRS, CDR2 YFSETQ. The DNA for the CDR3 is TGCGCCAGCAGCTCGAACCTTCCGGGACAGGGAAACACCATATATTTT. Its protein product is CASSSNLPGQGNTIYF.

The chain joins TRBV10-2 to TRBJ1-1; D gene unclear. Germline V gene lookup returns CDR1 WSHSY and CDR2 SAAADI. The CDR3 extends over 15 amino acids. The V end was cut by 6 bases, the J end by 5 bases, with 19 bases between. Here the CDR3 DNA reads TGCGCCAGCAGCCCTCCGGCCCGGGAAGGTACTGAAGCTTTCTTT. This encodes CASSPPAREGTEAFF.

This clone has only a few counts. The rearrangement uses TRBV7-2 and TRBJ2-5, with D possibly matching TRBD2 (5 bases). The CDR3 sequence is 13 residues long. Germline-derived CDR1 and CDR2 are SGHTA and FQGNSA. Trimming removed 5 bases from V and 5 bases from J, with 12 bases in between. Here the CDR3 DNA reads TGTGCCAGCAGCCGCTCACTAGGGGAGACCCAGTACTTC. Residues: CASSRSLGETQYF.

This chain links TRBV5-4 with TRBJ1-2, with TRBD1 matching over 7 bases. The CDR3 extends over 13 amino acids. Germline trimming cut 4 bases from V and 4 bases from J; bases unmatched to any gene: 4. CDR1 and CDR2 (germline): SGHNT, YYREEE (reference sequence). The CDR3: CASSDRVTYGYTF. The CDR3 bases are TGTGCCAGCAGCGACAGGGTTACCTATGGCTACACCTTC.

The V gene is TRBV10-2, the J gene TRBJ2-7; the D gene is possibly TRBD1 (6 bases). V lost 7 bases to trimming and J lost 0 bases, with 16 bases between them. The CDR3 spans 15 residues. Per germline, CDR1 WSHSY and CDR2 SAAADI. The CDR3 region is CASTEPGHSSYEQYF. CDR3 bases: TGCGCCAGCACCGAGCCGGGACATAGCTCCTACGAGCAGTACTTC.

The V gene is TRBV5-4, the J gene TRBJ2-7, with D tentatively TRBD1 (5 bases). Germline CDR1 reads SGHNT; CDR2 reads YYREEE (reference sequence). The CDR3 loop spans 12 amino acids. Deletions cut 3 bases from V and 4 bases from J, with 8 bases between. CDR3 loop: CASSSHRYEQYF. DNA of the CDR3: TGTGCCAGCAGCTCACACAGGTACGAGCAGTACTTC.

This rearrangement joins TRBV7-3 to TRBJ1-2; 9 bases agree with TRBD1. The germline V gene encodes CDR1 SGHTA and CDR2 FQGTGA. V trimming: 0 bases; J trimming: 7 bases; junction bases outside the gene matches: 3. The CDR3 extends over 14 amino acids. This CDR3 is CASSLTVTGGGYTF. Written as DNA, the CDR3 is TGTGCCAGCAGCTTAACTGTGACAGGGGGTGGCTACACCTTC.

CDR3 loop: CASSSLDRRQYGYTF. CDR3 sequence (DNA): TGTGCCAGCAGCTCCCTCGATCGTAGACAGTATGGCTACACCTTC. The chain recombines TRBV7-8 with TRBJ1-2, with D perhaps matching TRBD1 (5 bases). Trimming pared 4 bases from V and 5 bases from J, leaving 17 bases between. The germline CDR1 and CDR2 sequences are SGHVS and FQNEAQ. This CDR3 contains 15 residues.

V gene TRBV7-2 combines with J gene TRBJ2-7, with D perhaps TRBD1 (6 bases). V lost 0 bases, J lost 5 bases, and 8 bases lay in between. Germline CDR1 is SGHTA and CDR2 is FQGNSA. The CDR3 runs to 13 residues. The CDR3 nucleotides read TGTGCCAGCAGCTTAGCAGGGGGAAACGAGCAGTACTTC. Amino acids: CASSLAGGNEQYF.

V usage is TRBV15 and J usage is TRBJ1-2, with no clear D. The germline V and J ends were trimmed by 1 base and 4 bases, with 13 bases remaining between them. Germline assignment: CDR1 LNHNV and CDR2 YYDKDF (reference sequence). This CDR3 is built from 15 residues. Here the CDR3 DNA reads TGTGCCACCAGCAGAGGGAGGGAGGTTGGCTATGGCTACACCTTC. Amino acids: CATSRGREVGYGYTF.

V and J are TRBV6-1 and TRBJ2-5, with 8 bases fitting TRBD2. V lost 2 bases to trimming and J lost 4 bases; unmatched junction nucleotides: 6. The germline CDR1 and CDR2 sequences are MNHNS and SASEGT. CDR3 length equals 15 residues. CDR3 in DNA: TGTGCCAGCAGTGAACGGGGGGGCGCGGGAGAGACCCAGTACTTC. Translated: CASSERGGAGETQYF.

This clone was recorded once. This chain links TRBV2 with TRBJ2-2; 11 positions match TRBD2. CDR3 length equals 17 residues. The germline CDR1 and CDR2 sequences are SNHLY and FYNNEI. V trimming: 5 bases; J trimming: 0 bases; junction bases outside the gene matches: 5. CDR3 DNA: TGTGCCAGCAGTTCCGGGACTAGCGGACCGAACACCGGGGAGCTGTTTTTT. Encoded protein: CASSSGTSGPNTGELFF.